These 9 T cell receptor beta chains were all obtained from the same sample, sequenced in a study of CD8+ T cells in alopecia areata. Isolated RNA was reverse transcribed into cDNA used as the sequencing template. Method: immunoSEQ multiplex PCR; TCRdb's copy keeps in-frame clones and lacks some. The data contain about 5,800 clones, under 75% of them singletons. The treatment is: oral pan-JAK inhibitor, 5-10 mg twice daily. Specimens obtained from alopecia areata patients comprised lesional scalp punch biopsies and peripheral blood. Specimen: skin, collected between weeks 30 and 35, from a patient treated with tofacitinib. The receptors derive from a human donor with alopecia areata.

CDR3 in amino acids: CASRGTRDRKNTEAFF. CDR3 nucleotides: TGTGCCAGCAGGGGAACACGGGACCGCAAGAACACTGAAGCTTTCTTT. This sequence joins TRBV7-9 and TRBJ1-1; possibly TRBD1 for D (5 bases). The V end was cut by 6 bases, the J end by 1 base, with 18 bases between. The CDR3 loop spans 16 amino acids. Germline V gene sequence: CDR1 SEHNR, CDR2 FQNEAQ (reference sequence).

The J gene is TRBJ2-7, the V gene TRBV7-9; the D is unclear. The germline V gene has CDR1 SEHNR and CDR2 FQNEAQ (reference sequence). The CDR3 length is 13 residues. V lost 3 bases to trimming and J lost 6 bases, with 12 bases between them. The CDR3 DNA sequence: TGTGCCAGCAGCTTGGTTAATTCGGTCGAGCAGTACTTC. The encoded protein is CASSLVNSVEQYF.

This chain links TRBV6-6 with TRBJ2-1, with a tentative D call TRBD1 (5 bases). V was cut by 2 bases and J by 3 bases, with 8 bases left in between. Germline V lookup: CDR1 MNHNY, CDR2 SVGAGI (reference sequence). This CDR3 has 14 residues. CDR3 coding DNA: TGTGCCAGCAGTTACAGACAGATCTACAATGAGCAGTTCTTC. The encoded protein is CASSYRQIYNEQFF.

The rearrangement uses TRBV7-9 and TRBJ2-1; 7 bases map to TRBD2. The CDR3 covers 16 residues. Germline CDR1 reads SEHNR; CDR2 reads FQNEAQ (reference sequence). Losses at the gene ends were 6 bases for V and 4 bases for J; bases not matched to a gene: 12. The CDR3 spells CASRPIAGLTYNEQFF. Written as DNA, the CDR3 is TGTGCCAGCAGACCGATAGCGGGCCTCACTTACAATGAGCAGTTCTTC. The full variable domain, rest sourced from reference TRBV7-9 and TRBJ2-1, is DTGVSQNPRHKITKRGQNVTFRCDPISEHNRLYWYRQTLGQGPEFLTYFQNEAQLEKSRLLSDRFSAERPKGSFSTLEIQRTEQGDSAMYLCASRPIAGLTYNEQFFGPGTRLTVL.

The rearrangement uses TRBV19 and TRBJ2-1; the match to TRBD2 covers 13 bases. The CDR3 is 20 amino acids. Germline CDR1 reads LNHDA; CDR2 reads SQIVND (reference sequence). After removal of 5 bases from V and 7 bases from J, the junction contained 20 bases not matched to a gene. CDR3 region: CASSEGGIIRTSGSRNEQFF. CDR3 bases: TGTGCCAGTAGTGAGGGGGGGATCATTCGGACTAGCGGGAGTCGGAATGAGCAGTTCTTC.

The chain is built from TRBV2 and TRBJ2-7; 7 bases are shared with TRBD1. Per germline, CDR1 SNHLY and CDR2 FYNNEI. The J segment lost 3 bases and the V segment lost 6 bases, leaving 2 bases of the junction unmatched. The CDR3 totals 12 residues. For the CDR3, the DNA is TGTGCCAGCAGCCGACAGGGCTACGAGCAGTACTTC. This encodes CASSRQGYEQYF.

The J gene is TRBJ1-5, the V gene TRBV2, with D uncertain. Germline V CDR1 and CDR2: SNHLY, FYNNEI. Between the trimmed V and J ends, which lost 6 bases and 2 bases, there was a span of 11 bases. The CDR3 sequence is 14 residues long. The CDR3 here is CASSLMAGNQPQHF. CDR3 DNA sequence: TGTGCCAGCAGCCTGATGGCCGGCAATCAGCCCCAGCATTTT.

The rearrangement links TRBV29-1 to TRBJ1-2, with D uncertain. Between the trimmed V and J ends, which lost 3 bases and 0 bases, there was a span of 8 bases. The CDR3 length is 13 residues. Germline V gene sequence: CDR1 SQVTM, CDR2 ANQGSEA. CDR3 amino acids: CSVDPQANYGYTF. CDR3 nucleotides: TGCAGCGTTGACCCACAAGCTAACTATGGCTACACCTTC.

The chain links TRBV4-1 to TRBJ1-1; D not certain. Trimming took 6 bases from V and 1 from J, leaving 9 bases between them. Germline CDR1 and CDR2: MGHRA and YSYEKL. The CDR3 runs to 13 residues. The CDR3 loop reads CASRALGNTEAFF. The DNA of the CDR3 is TGCGCCAGCAGGGCATTAGGGAACACTGAAGCTTTCTTT.